Included here is one T cell receptor (beta chain) sequence, with context. The sample comes from a study of blood T cell repertoires in COVID-19. In the original workflow: From reference gene primer amplification, estimates of nucleated cell counts were derived. Profiling relied on immunoSEQ multiplex PCR, and the TCRdb table lists in-frame clones only, not all of them. V and J calls and clone size are copied from that table; D and trimming were computed from the DNA. The table records fewer than 180,000 clones, roughly 84% of them present only once. The junction had 5 bases not matched to a gene; V was cut back by 3 bases and J by 6 bases. The CDR3 consists of 15 residues. CDR1 KGHDR and CDR2 SFDVKD come from the germline V gene.

The source material was peripheral blood. The source of this sequence is a man between 65 and 80 years old with acute or convalescent COVID-19. V and J are TRBV24-1 and TRBJ2-3, with 10 bases aligning to TRBD2. This CDR3 reads CATSDTSGVGDTQYF. CDR3 bases: TGTGCCACCAGTGATACTAGCGGGGTCGGGGATACGCAGTATTTT.